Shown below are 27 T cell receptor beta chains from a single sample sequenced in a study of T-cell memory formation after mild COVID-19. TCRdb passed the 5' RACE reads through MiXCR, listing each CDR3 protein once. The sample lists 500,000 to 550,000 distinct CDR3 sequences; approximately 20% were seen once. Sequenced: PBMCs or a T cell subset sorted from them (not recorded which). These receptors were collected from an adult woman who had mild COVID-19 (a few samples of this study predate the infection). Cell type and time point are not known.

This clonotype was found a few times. The CDR3 DNA follows: TGTGCCAGCAGCGTAGGGGGGAGTCAGGGAGGTCATCTTGCAGATACGCAGTATTTT. This gives the protein CASSVGGSQGGHLADTQYF. The chain employs TRBV9 and TRBJ2-3; weak D call: TRBD2 (6 bases). Trimming shortened V by 0 bases and J by 4 bases, and 24 bases separated the two germline ends. This CDR3 spans 19 amino acids. The germline CDR1 and CDR2 sequences are SGDLS and YYNGEE.

The CDR3 spells CASRFIPGLAGGGLPTGELFF. Here the CDR3 DNA reads TGTGCCAGCAGATTTATCCCGGGACTAGCGGGGGGAGGTCTACCCACCGGGGAGCTGTTTTTT. The rearrangement links TRBV6-5 to TRBJ2-2; 15 bases fit TRBD2. The CDR3 totals 21 residues. The J segment lost 4 bases and the V segment lost 6 bases, leaving 18 bases of the junction unmatched. Per germline, CDR1 MNHEY and CDR2 SVGAGI.

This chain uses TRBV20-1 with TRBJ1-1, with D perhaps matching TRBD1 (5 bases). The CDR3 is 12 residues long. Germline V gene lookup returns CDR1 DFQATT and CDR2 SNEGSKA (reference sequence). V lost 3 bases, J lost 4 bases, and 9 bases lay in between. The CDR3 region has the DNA TGCAGTGCTAGTCGACAGCTCACTGAAGCTTTCTTT. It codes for CSASRQLTEAFF.

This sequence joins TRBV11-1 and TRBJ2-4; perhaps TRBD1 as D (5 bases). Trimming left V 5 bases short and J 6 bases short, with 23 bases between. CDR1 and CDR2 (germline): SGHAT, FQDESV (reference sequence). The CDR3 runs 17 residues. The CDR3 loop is CASSLEGAGQGGNIQYF. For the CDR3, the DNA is TGTGCCAGCAGCCTAGAAGGGGCAGGGCAGGGTGGAAACATTCAGTACTTC.

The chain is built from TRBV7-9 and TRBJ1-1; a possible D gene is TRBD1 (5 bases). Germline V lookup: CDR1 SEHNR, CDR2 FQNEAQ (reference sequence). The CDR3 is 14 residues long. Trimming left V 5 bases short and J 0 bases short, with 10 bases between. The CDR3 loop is CASSTQVVNTEAFF. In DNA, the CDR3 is TGTGCCAGCAGCACACAGGTCGTGAACACTGAAGCTTTCTTT.

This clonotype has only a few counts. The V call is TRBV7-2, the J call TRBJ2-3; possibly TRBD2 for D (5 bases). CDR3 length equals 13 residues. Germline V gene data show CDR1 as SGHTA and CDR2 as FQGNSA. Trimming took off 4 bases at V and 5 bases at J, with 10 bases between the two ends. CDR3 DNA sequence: TGTGCCAGCAGCTCCCCGGGGAAAGATACGCAGTATTTT. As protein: CASSSPGKDTQYF.

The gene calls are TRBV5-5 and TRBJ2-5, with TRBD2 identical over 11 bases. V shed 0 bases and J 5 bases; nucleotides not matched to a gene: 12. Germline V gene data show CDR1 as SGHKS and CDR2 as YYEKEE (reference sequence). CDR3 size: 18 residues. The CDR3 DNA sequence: TGTGCCAGCAGCTTGGCCAAACTAGCGGGAGTCCTGGGGGAGACCCAGTACTTC. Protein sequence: CASSLAKLAGVLGETQYF. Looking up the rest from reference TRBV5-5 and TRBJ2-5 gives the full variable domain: DAGVTQSPTHLIKTRGQQVTLRCSPISGHKSVSWYQQVLGQGPQFIFQYYEKEERGRGNFPDRFSARQFPNYSSELNVNALLLGDSALYLCASSLAKLAGVLGETQYFGPGTRLLVL.

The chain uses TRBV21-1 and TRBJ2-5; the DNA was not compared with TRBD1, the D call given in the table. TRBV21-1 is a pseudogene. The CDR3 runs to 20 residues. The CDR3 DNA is TGTGCCAGCAGCAAAAGGCAGGCCGCCCCAATGGGGTCCTTACAAGAGACCCAGTACTTC. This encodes CASSKRQAAPMGSLQETQYF.

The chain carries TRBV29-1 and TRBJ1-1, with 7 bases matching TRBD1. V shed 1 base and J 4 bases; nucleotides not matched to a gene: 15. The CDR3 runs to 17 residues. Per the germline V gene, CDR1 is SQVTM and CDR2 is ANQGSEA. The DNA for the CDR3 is TGCAGCGTTGAAGTCTCTCGTACAGGGGTGGGCCGCACTGAAGCTTTCTTT. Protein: CSVEVSRTGVGRTEAFF.

The CDR3 loop is CASRPGQGAPEAFF. CDR3 DNA: TGTGCCAGCAGGCCGGGACAGGGGGCCCCTGAAGCTTTCTTT. The rearrangement joins TRBV7-3 to TRBJ1-1; 12 nucleotides line up with TRBD1. Germline CDR1 reads SGHTA; CDR2 reads FQGTGA. There are 14 residues in the CDR3. Trimming cost V 6 bases and J 6 bases; bases outside gene matches: 5. The variable domain in full, with the rest retrieved from reference TRBV7-3 and TRBJ1-1, is GAGVSQTPSNKVTEKGKYVELRCDPISGHTALYWYRQSLGQGPEFLIYFQGTGAADDSGLPNDRFFAVRPEGSVSTLKIQRTERGDSAVYLCASRPGQGAPEAFFGQGTRLTVV.

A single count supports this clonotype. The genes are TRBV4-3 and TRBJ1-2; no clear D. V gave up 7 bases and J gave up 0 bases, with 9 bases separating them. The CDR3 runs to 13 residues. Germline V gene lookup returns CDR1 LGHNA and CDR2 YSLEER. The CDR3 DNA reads TGCGCCAGCAACCCCAGTTCTAACTATGGCTACACCTTC. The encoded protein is CASNPSSNYGYTF.

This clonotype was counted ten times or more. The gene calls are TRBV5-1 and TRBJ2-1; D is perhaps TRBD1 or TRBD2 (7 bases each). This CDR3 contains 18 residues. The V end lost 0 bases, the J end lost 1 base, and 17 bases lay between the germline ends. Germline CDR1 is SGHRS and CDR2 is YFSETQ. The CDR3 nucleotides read TGCGCCAGCAGCTTGGCCTTCGGGGAGGGACAGTCCTACAATGAGCAGTTCTTC. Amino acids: CASSLAFGEGQSYNEQFF. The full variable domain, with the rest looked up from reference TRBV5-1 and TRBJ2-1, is KAGVTQTPRYLIKTRGQQVTLSCSPISGHRSVSWYQQTPGQGLQFLFEYFSETQRNKGNFPGRFSGRQFSNSRSEMNVSTLELGDSALYLCASSLAFGEGQSYNEQFFGPGTRLTVL.

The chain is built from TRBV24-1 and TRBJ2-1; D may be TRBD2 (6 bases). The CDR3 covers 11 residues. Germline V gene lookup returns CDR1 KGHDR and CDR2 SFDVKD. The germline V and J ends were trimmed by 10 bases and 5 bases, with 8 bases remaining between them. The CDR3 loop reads CATGGNNEQFF. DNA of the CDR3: TGTGCCACGGGGGGTAACAATGAGCAGTTCTTC.

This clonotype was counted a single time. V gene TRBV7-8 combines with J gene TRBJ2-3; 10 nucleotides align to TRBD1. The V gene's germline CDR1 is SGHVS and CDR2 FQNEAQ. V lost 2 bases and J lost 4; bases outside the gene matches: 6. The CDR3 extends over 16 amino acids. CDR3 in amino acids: CASSLFGTGEADTQYF. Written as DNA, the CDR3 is TGTGCCAGCAGCTTATTCGGGACAGGGGAGGCAGATACGCAGTATTTT.

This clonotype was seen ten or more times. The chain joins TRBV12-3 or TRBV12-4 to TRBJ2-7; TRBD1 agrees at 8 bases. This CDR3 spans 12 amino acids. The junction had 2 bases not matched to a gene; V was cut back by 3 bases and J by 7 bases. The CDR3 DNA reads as TGTGCCAGCAGTTTGCGGACAGGGGAGCAGTACTTC. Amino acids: CASSLRTGEQYF.

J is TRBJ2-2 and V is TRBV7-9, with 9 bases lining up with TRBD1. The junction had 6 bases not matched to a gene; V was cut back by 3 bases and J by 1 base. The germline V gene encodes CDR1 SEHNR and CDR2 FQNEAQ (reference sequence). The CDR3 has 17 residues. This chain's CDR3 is CASSFMVGQGNTGELFF. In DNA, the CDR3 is TGTGCCAGCAGCTTCATGGTGGGACAGGGGAACACCGGGGAGCTGTTTTTT.

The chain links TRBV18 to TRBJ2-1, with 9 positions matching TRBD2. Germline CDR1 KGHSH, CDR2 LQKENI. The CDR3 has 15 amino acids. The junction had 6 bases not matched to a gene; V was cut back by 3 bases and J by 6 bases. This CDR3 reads CASSPTSGFGNEQFF. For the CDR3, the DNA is TGTGCCAGCTCACCGACTAGCGGTTTTGGCAATGAGCAGTTCTTC.

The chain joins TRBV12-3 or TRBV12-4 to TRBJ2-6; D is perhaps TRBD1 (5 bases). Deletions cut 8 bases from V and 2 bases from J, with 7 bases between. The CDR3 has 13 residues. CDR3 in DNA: TGTGCCAGCCGGACACCTGGGGCCAACGTCCTGACTTTC. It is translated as CASRTPGANVLTF.

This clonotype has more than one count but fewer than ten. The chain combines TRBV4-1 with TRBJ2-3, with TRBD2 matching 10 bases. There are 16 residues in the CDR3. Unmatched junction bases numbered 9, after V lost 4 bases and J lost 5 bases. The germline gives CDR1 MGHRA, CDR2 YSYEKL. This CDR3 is CASSPYASGSGDTQYF. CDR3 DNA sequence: TGCGCCAGCAGCCCGTACGCTAGCGGGAGTGGAGATACGCAGTATTTT.

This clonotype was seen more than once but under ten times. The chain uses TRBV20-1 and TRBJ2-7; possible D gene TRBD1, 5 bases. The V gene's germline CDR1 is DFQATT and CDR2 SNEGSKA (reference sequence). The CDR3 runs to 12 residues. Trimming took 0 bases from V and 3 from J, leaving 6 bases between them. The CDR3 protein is CSARDRDYEQYF. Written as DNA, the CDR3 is TGCAGTGCTAGAGACAGGGACTACGAGCAGTACTTC.

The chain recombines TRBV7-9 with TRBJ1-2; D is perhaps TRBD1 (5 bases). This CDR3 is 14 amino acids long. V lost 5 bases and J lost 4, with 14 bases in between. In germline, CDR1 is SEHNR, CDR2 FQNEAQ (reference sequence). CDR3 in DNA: TGTGCCAGCAGCCCCGGGGGGACCTTCTATGGCTACACCTTC. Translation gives CASSPGGTFYGYTF.

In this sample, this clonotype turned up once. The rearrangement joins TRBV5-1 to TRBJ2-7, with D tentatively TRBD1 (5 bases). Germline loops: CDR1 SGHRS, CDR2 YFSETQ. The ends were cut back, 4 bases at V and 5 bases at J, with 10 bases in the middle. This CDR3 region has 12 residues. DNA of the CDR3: TGCGCCAGCAGCGGGGCCGGTGACGAGCAGTACTTC. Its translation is CASSGAGDEQYF. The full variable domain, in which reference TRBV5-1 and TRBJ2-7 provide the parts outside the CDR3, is KAGVTQTPRYLIKTRGQQVTLSCSPISGHRSVSWYQQTPGQGLQFLFEYFSETQRNKGNFPGRFSGRQFSNSRSEMNVSTLELGDSALYLCASSGAGDEQYFGPGTRLTVT.

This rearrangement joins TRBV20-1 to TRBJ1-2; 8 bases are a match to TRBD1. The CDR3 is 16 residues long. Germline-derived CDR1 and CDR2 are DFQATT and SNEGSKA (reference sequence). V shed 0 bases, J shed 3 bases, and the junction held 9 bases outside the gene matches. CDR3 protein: CSARDPQGVGYYGYTF. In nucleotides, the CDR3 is TGCAGTGCTAGAGATCCACAGGGGGTGGGATACTATGGCTACACCTTC.

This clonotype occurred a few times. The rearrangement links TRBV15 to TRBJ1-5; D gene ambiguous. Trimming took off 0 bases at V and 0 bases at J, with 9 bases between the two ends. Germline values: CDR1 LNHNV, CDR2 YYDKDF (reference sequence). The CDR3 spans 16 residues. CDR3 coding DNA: TGTGCCACCAGCAGAGATGGGCCAAGTAGCAATCAGCCCCAGCATTTT. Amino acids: CATSRDGPSSNQPQHF. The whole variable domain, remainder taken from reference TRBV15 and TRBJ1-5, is DAMVIQNPRYQVTQFGKPVTLSCSQTLNHNVMYWYQQKSSQAPKLLFHYYDKDFNNEADTPDNFQSRRPNTSFCFLDIRSPGLGDTAMYLCATSRDGPSSNQPQHFGDGTRLSIL.

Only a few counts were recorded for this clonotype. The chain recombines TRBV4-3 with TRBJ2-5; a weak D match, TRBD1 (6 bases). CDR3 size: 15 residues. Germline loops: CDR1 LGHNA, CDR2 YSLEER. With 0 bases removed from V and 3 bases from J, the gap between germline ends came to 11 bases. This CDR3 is CASSQDDRSEETQYF. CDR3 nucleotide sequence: TGCGCCAGCAGCCAAGATGACAGGTCCGAAGAGACCCAGTACTTC.

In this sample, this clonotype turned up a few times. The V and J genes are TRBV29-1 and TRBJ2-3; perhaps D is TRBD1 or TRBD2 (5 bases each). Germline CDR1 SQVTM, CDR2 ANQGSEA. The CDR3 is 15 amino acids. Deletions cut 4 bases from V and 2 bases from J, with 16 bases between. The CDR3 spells CSVVPAGGATDTQYF. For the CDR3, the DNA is TGCAGCGTTGTGCCGGCGGGTGGGGCCACAGATACGCAGTATTTT.

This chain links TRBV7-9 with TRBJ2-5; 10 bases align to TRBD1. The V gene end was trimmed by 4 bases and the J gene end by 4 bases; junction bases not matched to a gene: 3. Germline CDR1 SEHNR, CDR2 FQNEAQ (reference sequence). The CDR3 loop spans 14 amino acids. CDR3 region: CASSSTGGLETQYF. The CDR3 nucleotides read TGTGCCAGCAGCTCGACAGGGGGCTTAGAGACCCAGTACTTC. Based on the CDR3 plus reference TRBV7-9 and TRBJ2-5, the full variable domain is DTGVSQNPRHKITKRGQNVTFRCDPISEHNRLYWYRQTLGQGPEFLTYFQNEAQLEKSRLLSDRFSAERPKGSFSTLEIQRTEQGDSAMYLCASSSTGGLETQYFGPGTRLLVL.